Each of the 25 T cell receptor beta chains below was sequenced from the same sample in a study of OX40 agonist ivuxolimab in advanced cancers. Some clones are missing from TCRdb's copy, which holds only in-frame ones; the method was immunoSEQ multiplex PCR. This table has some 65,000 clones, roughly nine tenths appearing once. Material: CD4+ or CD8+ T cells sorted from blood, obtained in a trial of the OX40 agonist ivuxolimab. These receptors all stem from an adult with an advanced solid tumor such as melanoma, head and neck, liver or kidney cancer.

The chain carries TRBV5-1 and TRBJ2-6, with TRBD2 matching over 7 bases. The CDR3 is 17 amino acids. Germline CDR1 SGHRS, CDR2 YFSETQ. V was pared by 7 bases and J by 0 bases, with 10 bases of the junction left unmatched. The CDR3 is CASDWGGFPSGANVLTF. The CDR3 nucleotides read TGCGCCAGCGACTGGGGGGGATTCCCCTCTGGGGCCAACGTCCTGACTTTC.

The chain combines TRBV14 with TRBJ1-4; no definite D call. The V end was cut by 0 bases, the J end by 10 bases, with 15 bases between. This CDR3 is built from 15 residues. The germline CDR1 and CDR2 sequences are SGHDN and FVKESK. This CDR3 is CASSQDRISAGKLFF. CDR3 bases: TGTGCCAGCAGCCAAGATCGGATTTCGGCGGGAAAACTGTTTTTT.

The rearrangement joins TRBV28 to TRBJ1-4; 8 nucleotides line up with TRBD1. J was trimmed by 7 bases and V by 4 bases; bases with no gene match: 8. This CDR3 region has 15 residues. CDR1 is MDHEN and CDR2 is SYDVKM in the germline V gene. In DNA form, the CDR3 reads TGTGCCAGCAGTTGGAGGACAGGGTTGATTGAAAAACTGTTTTTT. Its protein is CASSWRTGLIEKLFF. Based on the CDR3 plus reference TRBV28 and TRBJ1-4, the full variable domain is DVKVTQSSRYLVKRTGEKVFLECVQDMDHENMFWYRQDPGLGLRLIYFSYDVKMKEKGDIPEGYSVSREKKERFSLILESASTNQTSMYLCASSWRTGLIEKLFFGSGTQLSVL.

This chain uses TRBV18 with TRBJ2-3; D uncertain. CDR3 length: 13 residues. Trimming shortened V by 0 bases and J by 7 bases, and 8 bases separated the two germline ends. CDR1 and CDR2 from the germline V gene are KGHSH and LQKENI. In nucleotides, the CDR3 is TGTGCCAGCTCACCACCAGGGCAAAATACGCAGTATTTT. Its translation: CASSPPGQNTQYF.

Here the CDR3 reads CAWSGTGRGLSGNQPQHF. In DNA, the CDR3 is TGTGCCTGGAGTGGGACGGGCCGGGGGCTGAGCGGAAATCAGCCCCAGCATTTT. The chain employs TRBV30 and TRBJ1-5; tentatively, D is TRBD1 (6 bases). The germline V gene encodes CDR1 GTSNPN and CDR2 SVGIG (reference sequence). Between the trimmed V and J ends, which lost 1 base and 4 bases, there was a span of 23 bases. The CDR3 consists of 18 residues.

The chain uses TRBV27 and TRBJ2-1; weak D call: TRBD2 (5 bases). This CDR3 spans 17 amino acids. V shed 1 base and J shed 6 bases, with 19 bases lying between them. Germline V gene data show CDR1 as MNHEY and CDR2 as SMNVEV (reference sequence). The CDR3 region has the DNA TGTGCCAGCAGTTTATGGTTCGGGATGCCCGTAAGCAATGAGCAGTTCTTC. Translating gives CASSLWFGMPVSNEQFF.

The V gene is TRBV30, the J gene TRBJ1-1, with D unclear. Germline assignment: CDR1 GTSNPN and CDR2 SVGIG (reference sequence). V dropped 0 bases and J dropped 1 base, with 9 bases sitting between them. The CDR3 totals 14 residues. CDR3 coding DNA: TGTGCCTGGAGTGTAGGGCAGCCGAACACTGAAGCTTTCTTT. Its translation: CAWSVGQPNTEAFF.

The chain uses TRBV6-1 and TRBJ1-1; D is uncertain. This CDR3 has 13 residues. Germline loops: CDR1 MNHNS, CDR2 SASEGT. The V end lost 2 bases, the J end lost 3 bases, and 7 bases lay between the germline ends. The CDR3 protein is CASSESIYTEAFF. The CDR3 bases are TGTGCCAGCAGTGAATCCATCTACACTGAAGCTTTCTTT.

CDR3 nucleotides: TGCGCCAGCAGCTTGGGACAGACGGGCGATGAGCAGTTCTTC. This encodes CASSLGQTGDEQFF. J is TRBJ2-1 and V is TRBV5-1; TRBD1 is a possible D gene (5 bases). CDR1 and CDR2 from the germline V gene are SGHRS and YFSETQ. With 0 bases removed from V and 8 bases from J, the gap between germline ends came to 12 bases. The CDR3 is 14 amino acids. The full variable domain, rest sourced from reference TRBV5-1 and TRBJ2-1, is KAGVTQTPRYLIKTRGQQVTLSCSPISGHRSVSWYQQTPGQGLQFLFEYFSETQRNKGNFPGRFSGRQFSNSRSEMNVSTLELGDSALYLCASSLGQTGDEQFFGPGTRLTVL.

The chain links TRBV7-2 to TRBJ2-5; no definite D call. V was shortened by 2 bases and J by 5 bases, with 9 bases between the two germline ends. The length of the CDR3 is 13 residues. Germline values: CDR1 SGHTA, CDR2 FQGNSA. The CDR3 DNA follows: TGTGCCAGCAGCTTACCGAGTATGGAGACCCAGTACTTC. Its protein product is CASSLPSMETQYF.

CDR3 amino acids: CASRTSGPSYEQYF. The CDR3 DNA is TGTGCCAGCAGAACTAGCGGCCCCTCCTACGAGCAGTACTTC. V gene TRBV28 combines with J gene TRBJ2-7, with 8 bases identical to TRBD2. Germline CDR1 MDHEN, CDR2 SYDVKM. This CDR3 region has 14 residues. V was clipped by 6 bases and J by 0 bases; unmatched bases: 4.

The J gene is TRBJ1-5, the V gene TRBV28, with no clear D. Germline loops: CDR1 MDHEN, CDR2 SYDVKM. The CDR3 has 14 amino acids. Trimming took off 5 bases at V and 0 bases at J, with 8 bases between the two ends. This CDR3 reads CASSASYSNQPQHF. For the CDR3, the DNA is TGTGCCAGCAGTGCAAGTTATAGCAATCAGCCCCAGCATTTT.

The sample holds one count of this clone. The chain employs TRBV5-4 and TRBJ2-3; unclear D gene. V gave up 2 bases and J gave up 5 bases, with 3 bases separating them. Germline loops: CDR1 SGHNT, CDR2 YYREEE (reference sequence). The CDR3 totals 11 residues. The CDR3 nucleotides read TGTGCCAGCAGCTTTCGAGATACGCAGTATTTT. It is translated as CASSFRDTQYF.

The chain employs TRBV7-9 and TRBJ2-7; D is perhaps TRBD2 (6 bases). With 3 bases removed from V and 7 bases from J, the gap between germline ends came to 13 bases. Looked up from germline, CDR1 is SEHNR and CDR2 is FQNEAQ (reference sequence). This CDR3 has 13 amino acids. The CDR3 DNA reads TGTGCCAGCAGCTTGGGAGGAGTGAATGAGCAGTACTTC. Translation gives CASSLGGVNEQYF.

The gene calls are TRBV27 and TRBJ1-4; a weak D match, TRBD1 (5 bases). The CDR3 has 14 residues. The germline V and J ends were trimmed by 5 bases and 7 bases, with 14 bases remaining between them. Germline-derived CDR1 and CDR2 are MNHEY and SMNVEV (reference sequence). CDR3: CASSTPRVGEKLFF. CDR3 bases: TGTGCCAGCAGTACTCCCAGGGTGGGTGAAAAACTGTTTTTT.

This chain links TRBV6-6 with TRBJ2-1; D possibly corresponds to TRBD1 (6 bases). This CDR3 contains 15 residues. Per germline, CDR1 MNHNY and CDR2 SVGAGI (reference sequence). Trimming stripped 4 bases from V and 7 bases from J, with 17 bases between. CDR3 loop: CASSLTGVAWNEQFF. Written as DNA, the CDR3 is TGTGCCAGCAGTTTGACAGGAGTCGCCTGGAATGAGCAGTTCTTC.

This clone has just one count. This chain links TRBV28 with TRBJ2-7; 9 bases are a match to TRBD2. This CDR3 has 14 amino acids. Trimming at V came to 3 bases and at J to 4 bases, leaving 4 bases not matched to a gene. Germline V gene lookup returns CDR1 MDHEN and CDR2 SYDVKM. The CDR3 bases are TGTGCCAGCAGTTTTAATAGCGGGAGTTACGAGCAGTACTTC. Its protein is CASSFNSGSYEQYF.

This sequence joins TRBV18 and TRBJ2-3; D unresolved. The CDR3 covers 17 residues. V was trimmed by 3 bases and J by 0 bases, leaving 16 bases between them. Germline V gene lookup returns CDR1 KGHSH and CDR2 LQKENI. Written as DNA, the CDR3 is TGTGCCAGCTCACCCCGGCGACCAGGTTTGAGCACAGATACGCAGTATTTT. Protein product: CASSPRRPGLSTDTQYF.

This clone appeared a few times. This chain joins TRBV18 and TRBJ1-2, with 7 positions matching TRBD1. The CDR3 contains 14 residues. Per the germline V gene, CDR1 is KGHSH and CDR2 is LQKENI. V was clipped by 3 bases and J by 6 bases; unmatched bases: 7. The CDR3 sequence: CASSPNEGANGYTF. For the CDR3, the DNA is TGTGCCAGCTCACCGAATGAGGGGGCCAATGGCTACACCTTC.

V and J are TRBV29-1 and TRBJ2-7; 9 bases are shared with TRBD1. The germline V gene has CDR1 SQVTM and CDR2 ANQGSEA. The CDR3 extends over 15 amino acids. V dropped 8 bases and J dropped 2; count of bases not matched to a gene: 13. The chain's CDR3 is CSSTSGTGTTYEQYF. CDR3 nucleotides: TGCAGCTCAACATCCGGGACAGGGACAACCTACGAGCAGTACTTC.

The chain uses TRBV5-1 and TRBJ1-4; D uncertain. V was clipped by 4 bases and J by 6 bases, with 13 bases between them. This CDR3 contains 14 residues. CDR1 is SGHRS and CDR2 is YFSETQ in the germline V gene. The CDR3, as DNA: TGCGCCAGCAGCCACGGACCCGGGGATGAAAAACTGTTTTTT. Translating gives CASSHGPGDEKLFF.

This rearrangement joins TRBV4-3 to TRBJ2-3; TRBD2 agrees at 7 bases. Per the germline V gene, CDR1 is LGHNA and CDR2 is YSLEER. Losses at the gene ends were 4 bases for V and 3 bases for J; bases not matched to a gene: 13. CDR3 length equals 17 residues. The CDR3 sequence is CASSLNPQAGVTDTQYF. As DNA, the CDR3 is TGCGCCAGCAGCCTAAATCCGCAGGCGGGGGTAACAGATACGCAGTATTTT.

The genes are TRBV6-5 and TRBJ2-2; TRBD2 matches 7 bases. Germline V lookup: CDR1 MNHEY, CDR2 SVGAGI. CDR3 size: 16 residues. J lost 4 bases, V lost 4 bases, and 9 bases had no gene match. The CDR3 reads CASSSHRLAATGELFF. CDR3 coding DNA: TGTGCCAGCAGTTCCCACCGACTAGCCGCCACCGGGGAGCTGTTTTTT.

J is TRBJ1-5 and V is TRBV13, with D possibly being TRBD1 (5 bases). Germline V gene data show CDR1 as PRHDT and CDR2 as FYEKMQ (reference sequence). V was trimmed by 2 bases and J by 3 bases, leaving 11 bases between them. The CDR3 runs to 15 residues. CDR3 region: CASSLSRGTNQPQHF. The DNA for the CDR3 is TGTGCCAGCAGCTTAAGTCGGGGGACCAATCAGCCCCAGCATTTT. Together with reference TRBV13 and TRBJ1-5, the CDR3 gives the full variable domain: AAGVIQSPRHLIKEKRETATLKCYPIPRHDTVYWYQQGPGQDPQFLISFYEKMQSDKGSIPDRFSAQQFSDYHSELNMSSLELGDSALYFCASSLSRGTNQPQHFGDGTRLSIL.

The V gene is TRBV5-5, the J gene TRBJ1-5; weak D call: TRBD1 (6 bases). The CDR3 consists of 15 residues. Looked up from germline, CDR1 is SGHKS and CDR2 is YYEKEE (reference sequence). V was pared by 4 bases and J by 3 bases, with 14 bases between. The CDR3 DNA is TGTGCCAGCAGCAACGGAGGGGGTATCAATCAGCCCCAGCATTTT. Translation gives CASSNGGGINQPQHF.